This entry is about one T cell receptor (beta chain). The data were taken from a study of T cell changes during pregnancy in multiple sclerosis. Generated by immunoSEQ multiplex PCR, the TCRdb table keeps only in-frame clones and is missing some. The repertoire consists of 35,000 to 45,000 clones, with 91% occurring once and the leading ten covering roughly 7.7%. Germline V gives CDR1 SEHNR, CDR2 FQNEAQ (reference sequence). Trimming took 1 base from V and 6 from J, leaving 14 bases between them. This CDR3 region has 15 residues. The chain links TRBV7-9 to TRBJ2-3, with D possibly being TRBD1 (5 bases). This TCR was recovered from a female donor with multiple sclerosis, enrolled in a pregnancy study. The sample was CD8+ T cells from peripheral blood mononuclear cells, taken before pregnancy. The CDR3 spells CASSLVGQGIDTQYF. The CDR3 region has the DNA TGTGCCAGCAGCTTAGTCGGCCAGGGAATTGATACGCAGTATTTT. Full variable domain (missing parts from reference TRBV7-9 and TRBJ2-3): DTGVSQNPRHKITKRGQNVTFRCDPISEHNRLYWYRQTLGQGPEFLTYFQNEAQLEKSRLLSDRFSAERPKGSFSTLEIQRTEQGDSAMYLCASSLVGQGIDTQYFGPGTRLTVL.